This TCR beta chain was obtained from a study of CD8 T cells in Susac syndrome. Germline loops: CDR1 MNHNS, CDR2 SASEGT. Trimming cost V 2 bases and J 4 bases; bases outside gene matches: 5. The CDR3 is made up of 14 amino acids. Notes on this clonotype: The antigen remains undetermined.

RNA amounts of about 0.45 to 1 ug underwent reverse transcription with random hexamers. Amplification of TCR beta CDR3 across 54 Vbeta and 13 Jbeta was performed with immunoSEQ multiplex PCR. One entry per CDR3 protein, called by TCRdb with MiXCR from the immunoSEQ multiplex PCR reads. The table includes roughly 60,000 distinct CDR3 sequences, over 85% detected once. Study outcomes and limitations: It was acknowledged in the study that the number of individuals who were included in its TCR sequencing and HLA analysis was relatively small.

Sequencing targeted TCR beta in blood CD8+ and CD4+ T cells. Negative isolation yielded CD8+ and CD4+ T cells; FACS enriched TEMRA cells. The chain links TRBV6-1 to TRBJ2-7; 7 bases agree with TRBD1. This TCR was recovered from a human donor in good health. The specimen sequenced was CD8+ T cells from PBMCs. DNA for the CDR3: TGTGCCAGCAGTGAAACCCTCAGGGGGTACGAGCAGTACTTC. Residues: CASSETLRGYEQYF.